These 27 T cell receptor beta chains were all obtained from the same sample, sequenced in a study of Graves' ophthalmopathy and Graves' hyperthyroidism. As the template, RNA transcripts were used to amplify TCR beta CDR3 regions. The first round was an RT-PCR with HTBI primers, and the second round was a multiplex PCR. One entry per CDR3 protein, called by TCRdb with MiXCR from the multiplex PCR reads. The sample consists of over a million distinct CDR3 sequences, 35% to 45% of them appearing once. Input material: peripheral blood or thyroid tissue (not recorded which). The receptors were gathered from an adult man with Graves' hyperthyroidism.

As regards this clonotype: The junction does not match germline at one end; this may be a read error. The chain is built from TRBV7-8 and TRBJ2-7; D possibly corresponds to TRBD2 (6 bases). Germline assignment: CDR1 SGHVS and CDR2 FQNEAQ. The CDR3 is made up of 15 amino acids. The DNA for the CDR3 is TGCGCCAGCAGCCGAGAACGGGGGTCAGCCTACGAGCAGTACTTC. Its translation is CASSRERGSAYEQYF.

The chain uses TRBV29-1 and TRBJ2-2; D is undetermined. Trimming cost V 3 bases and J 0 bases, with 11 bases left between them. CDR3 size: 15 residues. The germline gives CDR1 SQVTM, CDR2 ANQGSEA. The CDR3: CSVETAESNTGELFF. The CDR3 DNA reads TGCAGCGTTGAGACCGCCGAATCGAACACCGGGGAGCTGTTTTTT.

The chain couples TRBV7-2 to TRBJ1-3; D gene unclear. Germline assignment: CDR1 SGHTA and CDR2 FQGNSA. Between the trimmed V and J ends, which lost 5 bases and 4 bases, there was a span of 21 bases. The CDR3 covers 17 residues. CDR3 in DNA: TGTGCCAGCAGCCAAGATAGGAAGGGCGGTTCAGGAAACACCATATATTTT. Its translation: CASSQDRKGGSGNTIYF.

The chain couples TRBV12-3 or TRBV12-4 to TRBJ2-7; D possibly corresponds to TRBD1 (5 bases). The CDR3 runs 13 residues. V was cut by 6 bases and J by 0 bases, with 9 bases left in between. DNA of the CDR3: TGTGCCAGCAGGGACATGGGCTCCTACGAGCAGTACTTC. Protein sequence: CASRDMGSYEQYF.

This clonotype was counted at least ten times. The chain uses TRBV4-1 and TRBJ2-7; no reliable D call. The CDR3 totals 13 residues. V lost 0 bases, J lost 5 bases, and 8 bases lay in between. In germline, CDR1 is MGHRA, CDR2 YSYEKL. The CDR3 coding sequence is TGCGCCAGCAGCCAAGAAAACGAAGACGAGCAGTACTTC. Encoded protein: CASSQENEDEQYF.

The genes are TRBV9 and TRBJ1-1; D gene ambiguous. The CDR3 covers 14 residues. V lost 3 bases and J 5 bases, leaving 14 bases between the germline ends. Germline values: CDR1 SGDLS, CDR2 YYNGEE. The CDR3 region is CASSEIRRTTEAFF. The CDR3 DNA is TGTGCCAGCAGCGAAATCAGGAGAACGACTGAAGCTTTCTTT.

This clonotype was picked up one time. V and J are TRBV19 and TRBJ1-1, with a possible D match to TRBD1 (6 bases). Germline V CDR1 and CDR2: LNHDA, SQIVND (reference sequence). The CDR3 has 14 amino acids. The germline V and J ends were trimmed by 6 bases and 1 base, with 12 bases remaining between them. The chain's CDR3 is CASRRQARNTEAFF. CDR3 nucleotide sequence: TGTGCCAGTAGGAGACAGGCTCGGAACACTGAAGCTTTCTTT.

This clonotype was seen many times. The J gene is TRBJ1-4, the V gene TRBV6-6; TRBD1 matches at 9 bases. The CDR3 consists of 14 residues. V was clipped by 6 bases and J by 8 bases; unmatched bases: 7. Germline V lookup: CDR1 MNHNY, CDR2 SVGAGI (reference sequence). The chain's CDR3 is CASSPWTGEEKLFF. The CDR3 bases are TGTGCCAGCAGCCCGTGGACAGGGGAGGAAAAACTGTTTTTT.

The gene calls are TRBV10-3 and TRBJ1-2, with D maybe TRBD1 (5 bases). CDR3 length: 13 residues. With 6 bases removed from V and 4 bases from J, the gap between germline ends came to 12 bases. CDR1 is ENHRY, CDR2 SYGVKD, per germline. CDR3 coding DNA: TGTGCCATCAGGGAGGGAACAGGCTATGGCTACACCTTC. It is translated as CAIREGTGYGYTF.

This clonotype was counted a few times. This sequence joins TRBV6-5 and TRBJ1-5; tentatively, D is TRBD1 (6 bases). Looked up from germline, CDR1 is MNHEY and CDR2 is SVGAGI. V was pared by 2 bases and J by 5 bases, with 10 bases between. This CDR3 has 14 residues. DNA of the CDR3: TGTGCCAGCAGTTACAGAGGGGGAGATCAGCCCCAGCATTTT. It encodes CASSYRGGDQPQHF.

The V and J genes are TRBV20-1 and TRBJ2-7, with 7 bases that match TRBD2. The V gene end was trimmed by 0 bases and the J gene end by 0 bases; junction bases not matched to a gene: 5. Germline loops: CDR1 DFQATT, CDR2 SNEGSKA (reference sequence). This CDR3 is 15 amino acids long. Here the CDR3 DNA reads TGCAGTGCTAGAGATCCTCGCGGGAGCTCCTACGAGCAGTACTTC. Translating it yields CSARDPRGSSYEQYF.

The sample holds many counts of this clonotype. J is TRBJ2-6 and V is TRBV25-1, with D perhaps TRBD2 (6 bases). The CDR3 runs 17 residues. The V end lost 7 bases, the J end lost 1 base, and 17 bases lay between the germline ends. Germline assignment: CDR1 MGHDK and CDR2 SYGVNS. The CDR3 loop is CASTGPTAGSGANVLTF. DNA for the CDR3: TGTGCCAGCACCGGTCCCACAGCGGGTTCTGGGGCCAACGTCCTGACTTTC.

This clonotype was observed many times. The CDR3 DNA is TGTGCCAGCAGTTACGGGGCTTCTGGAAACACCATATATTTT. The encoded protein is CASSYGASGNTIYF. V is TRBV12-3 or TRBV12-4 and J is TRBJ1-3, with D perhaps TRBD1 (5 bases). Trimming removed 4 bases at V and 1 base at J, with 8 bases between. The CDR3 is 14 residues long.

Concerning this clonotype: A much larger clone lies one base from this, so it may be a read error. This chain joins TRBV25-1 and TRBJ2-7, with D perhaps TRBD2 (6 bases). Germline lookup yields CDR1 MGHDK and CDR2 SYGVNS. The CDR3 totals 12 residues. The V gene lost 6 bases and the J gene lost 2 bases, with 8 bases spanning the gap. The CDR3 loop is CASRGTPYEQYF. As DNA, the CDR3 is TGTGCCAGCAGGGGGACTCCCTACGAGCAGTACTTC.

This clonotype was found a few times. The rearrangement uses TRBV10-3 and TRBJ1-5; 10 nucleotides line up with TRBD1. The CDR3 runs 16 residues. Trimming at V came to 10 bases and at J to 4 bases, leaving 13 bases not matched to a gene. Germline CDR1 ENHRY, CDR2 SYGVKD. This chain's CDR3 is CASHPGQGVRNQPQHF. The CDR3 coding sequence is TGTGCCAGTCACCCCGGACAGGGGGTCAGGAATCAGCCCCAGCATTTT.

The V and J genes are TRBV29-1 and TRBJ2-7, with a weak D call TRBD2 (5 bases). V was trimmed by 4 bases and J by 2 bases, leaving 9 bases between them. The CDR3 runs 12 residues. Germline V gene lookup returns CDR1 SQVTM and CDR2 ANQGSEA. CDR3 residues: CSVVWEPYEQYF. CDR3 nucleotide sequence: TGCAGCGTTGTTTGGGAGCCCTACGAGCAGTACTTC.

This rearrangement joins TRBV19 to TRBJ2-5, with D possibly TRBD2 on 5 matching bases. The V gene's germline CDR1 is LNHDA and CDR2 SQIVND (reference sequence). The V gene lost 4 bases and the J gene lost 9 bases, with 12 bases spanning the gap. The CDR3 is 12 residues long. The DNA of the CDR3 is TGTGCCAGTAGTACCCCGGAGGATGCCCAGTACTTC. Amino acid sequence: CASSTPEDAQYF.

This rearrangement joins TRBV25-1 to TRBJ1-1; D is possibly TRBD1 (5 bases). The CDR3 covers 15 residues. V lost 4 bases to trimming and J lost 6 bases, with 18 bases between them. The germline V gene has CDR1 MGHDK and CDR2 SYGVNS. For the CDR3, the DNA is TGTGCCAGCAGTGTGGCTCGGCCCCAGGGCGCTGAAGCTTTCTTT. Protein sequence: CASSVARPQGAEAFF.

The chain links TRBV7-2 to TRBJ2-2, with 11 bases identical to TRBD2. Looked up from germline, CDR1 is SGHTA and CDR2 is FQGNSA. Trimming cost V 1 base and J 4 bases; bases outside gene matches: 8. CDR3 length equals 18 residues. CDR3 sequence: CASSLDVAGGPGTGELFF. DNA for the CDR3: TGTGCCAGCAGCTTAGACGTAGCGGGAGGGCCTGGCACCGGGGAGCTGTTTTTT.

This clonotype was seen only once. Being one base from a much bigger clone, this may be a read error. The CDR3 DNA is TGTGCCAGCAGCCCGGGGGGACTAGCGGATCGAGCCTACGGGCAGTACTTC. Amino acids: CASSPGGLADRAYGQYF. The chain employs TRBV7-9 and TRBJ2-7; 11 bases are a match to TRBD2. The germline gives CDR1 SEHNR, CDR2 FQNEAQ (reference sequence). This CDR3 has 17 residues.

Comment on this clonotype: The conserved closing phenylalanine or tryptophan is absent in this CDR3, likely reflecting a read error. The chain combines TRBV7-2 with TRBJ2-7, with a weak D call TRBD1 (6 bases). CDR1 SGHTA and CDR2 FQGNSA come from the germline V gene. The CDR3 covers 15 residues. The V gene lost 0 bases and the J gene lost 0 bases, with 9 bases spanning the gap. The CDR3, as DNA: TGTGCCAGCAGCTTAGCGACAGGAGGCTCCTACGAGCAGTACCTC. As protein: CASSLATGGSYEQYL.

This clonotype occurred many times. CDR3 nucleotide sequence: TGTGCCAGCAGTCTCAATGAAGCTTTCTTT. The encoded protein is CASSLNEAFF. This chain uses TRBV12-3 or TRBV12-4 with TRBJ1-1; D gene ambiguous. This CDR3 has 10 amino acids. The ends were cut back, 5 bases at V and 7 bases at J, with 5 bases in the middle.

V usage is TRBV6-4 and J usage is TRBJ1-3; no reliable D call. Per the germline V gene, CDR1 is MRHNA and CDR2 is SNTAGT. The CDR3 covers 14 residues. V shed 3 bases and J shed 4 bases, with 10 bases lying between them. This CDR3 is CASSESPHGNTIYF. The CDR3, as DNA: TGTGCCAGCAGTGAATCACCGCACGGAAACACCATATATTTT.

This clonotype was counted at least ten times. V is TRBV2 and J is TRBJ1-1; D gene unclear. CDR3 length: 14 residues. Germline values: CDR1 SNHLY, CDR2 FYNNEI. Between the trimmed V and J ends, which lost 7 bases and 3 bases, there was a span of 15 bases. The CDR3, as DNA: TGTGCCAGCACCTGGAGGGAGGAATACACTGAAGCTTTCTTT. Translation: CASTWREEYTEAFF.

The CDR3 is CASSDPGLVRETQYF. The DNA of the CDR3 is TGTGCCAGCAGTGATCCGGGACTAGTCAGAGAGACCCAGTACTTC. This chain connects TRBV25-1 to TRBJ2-5, with 8 bases aligning to TRBD2. CDR1 is MGHDK, CDR2 SYGVNS, per germline. The CDR3 totals 15 residues. With 3 bases clipped from V and 4 bases from J, the junction kept 7 bases outside the gene matches.

This clonotype was seen more than once but under ten times. The chain uses TRBV7-9 and TRBJ1-2, with D hard to call. Germline V gene sequence: CDR1 SEHNR, CDR2 FQNEAQ (reference sequence). The CDR3 is made up of 14 amino acids. Trimming removed 7 bases from V and 10 bases from J, with 22 bases in between. The CDR3 protein is CASTMTLRQLDYTF. The CDR3, as DNA: TGTGCCAGCACCATGACTTTGAGGCAGCTAGACTACACCTTC.

CDR3 region: CASSYAGATEAFF. The CDR3 DNA reads as TGTGCCAGCAGTTACGCGGGAGCCACTGAAGCTTTCTTT. V gene TRBV6-5 combines with J gene TRBJ1-1; D not certain. Germline CDR1 is MNHEY and CDR2 is SVGAGI. This CDR3 comprises 13 residues. V dropped 2 bases and J dropped 4 bases, with 8 bases sitting between them.